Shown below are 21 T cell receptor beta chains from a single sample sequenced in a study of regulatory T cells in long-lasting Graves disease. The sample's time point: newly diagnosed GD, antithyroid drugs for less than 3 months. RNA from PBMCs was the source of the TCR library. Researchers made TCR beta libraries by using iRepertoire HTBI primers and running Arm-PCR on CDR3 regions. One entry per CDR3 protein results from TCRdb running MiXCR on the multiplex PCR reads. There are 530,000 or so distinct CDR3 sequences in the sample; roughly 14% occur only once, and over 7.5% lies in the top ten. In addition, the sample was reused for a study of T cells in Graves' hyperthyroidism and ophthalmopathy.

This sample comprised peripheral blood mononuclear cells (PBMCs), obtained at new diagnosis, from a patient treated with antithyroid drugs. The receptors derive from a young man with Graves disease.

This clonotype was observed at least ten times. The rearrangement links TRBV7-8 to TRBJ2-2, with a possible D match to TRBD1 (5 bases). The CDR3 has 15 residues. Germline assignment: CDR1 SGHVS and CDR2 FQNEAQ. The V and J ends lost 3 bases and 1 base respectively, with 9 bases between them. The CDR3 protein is CASSLATGNTGELFF. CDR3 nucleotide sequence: TGTGCCAGCAGCTTGGCTACAGGGAACACCGGGGAGCTGTTTTTT.

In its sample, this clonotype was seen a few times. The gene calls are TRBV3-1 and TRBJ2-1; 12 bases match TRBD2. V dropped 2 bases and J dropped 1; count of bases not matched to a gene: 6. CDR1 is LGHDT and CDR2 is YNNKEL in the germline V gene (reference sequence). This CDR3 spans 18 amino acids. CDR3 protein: CASSQKGLAGVSYNEQFF. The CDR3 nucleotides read TGTGCCAGCAGCCAAAAGGGACTAGCGGGTGTATCCTACAATGAGCAGTTCTTC.

The chain's CDR3 is CASSLKGRYTGELFF. CDR3 bases: TGTGCCAGTAGTCTAAAGGGGAGATACACCGGGGAGCTGTTTTTT. The J gene is TRBJ2-2, the V gene TRBV19, with D perhaps matching TRBD1 or TRBD2 (5 bases each). Deletions cut 5 bases from V and 3 bases from J, with 13 bases between. Per the germline V gene, CDR1 is LNHDA and CDR2 is SQIVND (reference sequence). The CDR3 runs to 15 residues.

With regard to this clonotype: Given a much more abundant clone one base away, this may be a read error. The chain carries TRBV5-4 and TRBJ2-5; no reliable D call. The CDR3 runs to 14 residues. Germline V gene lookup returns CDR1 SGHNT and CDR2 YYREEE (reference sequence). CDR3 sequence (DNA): TGTGCCAGCCACCCGGTTTGGCAGCAAGAGACCCAGCACTTC. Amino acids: CASHPVWQQETQHF.

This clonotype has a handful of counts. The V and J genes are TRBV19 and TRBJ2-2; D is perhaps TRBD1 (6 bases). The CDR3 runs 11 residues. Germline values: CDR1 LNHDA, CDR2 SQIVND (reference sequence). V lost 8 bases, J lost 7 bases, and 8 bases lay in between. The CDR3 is CASLGGGELFF. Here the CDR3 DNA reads TGTGCCAGTTTAGGGGGCGGGGAGCTGTTTTTT.

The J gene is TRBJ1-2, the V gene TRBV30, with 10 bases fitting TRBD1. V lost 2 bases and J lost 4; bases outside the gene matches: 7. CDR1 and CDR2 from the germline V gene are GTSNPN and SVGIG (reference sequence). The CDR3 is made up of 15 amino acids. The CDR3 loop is CAWSTDRGQGYGYTF. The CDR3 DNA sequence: TGTGCCTGGAGTACTGACAGGGGGCAAGGCTATGGCTACACCTTC.

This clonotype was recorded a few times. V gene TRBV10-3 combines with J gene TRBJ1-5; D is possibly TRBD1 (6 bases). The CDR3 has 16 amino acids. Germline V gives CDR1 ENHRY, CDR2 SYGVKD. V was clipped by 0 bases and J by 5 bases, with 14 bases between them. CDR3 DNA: TGTGCCATCAGTGAGTCCTTCGCGGGGGCGGATCAGCCCCAGCATTTT. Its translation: CAISESFAGADQPQHF.

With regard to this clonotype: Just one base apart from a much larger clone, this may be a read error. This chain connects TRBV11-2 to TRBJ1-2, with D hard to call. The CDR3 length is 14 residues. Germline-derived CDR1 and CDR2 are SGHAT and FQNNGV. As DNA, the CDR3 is TGTGCCAGCAGCTTAGTTACCGTGGGCTATGGCTGCACCTTC. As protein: CASSLVTVGYGCTF.

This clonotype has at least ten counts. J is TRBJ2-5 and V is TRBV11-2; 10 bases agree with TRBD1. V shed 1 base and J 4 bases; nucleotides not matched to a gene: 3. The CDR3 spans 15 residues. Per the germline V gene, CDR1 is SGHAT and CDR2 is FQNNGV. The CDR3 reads CASSLGDRGTETQYF. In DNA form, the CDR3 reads TGTGCCAGCAGCTTAGGGGACAGGGGAACAGAGACCCAGTACTTC. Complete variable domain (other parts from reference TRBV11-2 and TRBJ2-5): EAGVAQSPRYKIIEKRQSVAFWCNPISGHATLYWYQQILGQGPKLLIQFQNNGVVDDSQLPKDRFSAERLKGVDSTLKIQPAKLEDSAVYLCASSLGDRGTETQYFGPGTRLLVL.

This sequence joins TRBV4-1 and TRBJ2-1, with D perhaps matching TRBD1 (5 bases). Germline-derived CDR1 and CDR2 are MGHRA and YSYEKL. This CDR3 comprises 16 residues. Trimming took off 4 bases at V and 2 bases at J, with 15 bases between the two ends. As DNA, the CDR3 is TGCGCCAGCAGCCCAGGGCCCCTCGAAACCTACAATGAGCAGTTCTTC. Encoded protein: CASSPGPLETYNEQFF.

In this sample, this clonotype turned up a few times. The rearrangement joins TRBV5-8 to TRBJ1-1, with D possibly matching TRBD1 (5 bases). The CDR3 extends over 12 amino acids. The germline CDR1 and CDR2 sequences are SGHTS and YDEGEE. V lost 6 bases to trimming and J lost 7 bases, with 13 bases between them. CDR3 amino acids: CASTAGFVEAFF. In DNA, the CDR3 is TGTGCCAGCACCGCAGGGTTTGTTGAAGCTTTCTTT.

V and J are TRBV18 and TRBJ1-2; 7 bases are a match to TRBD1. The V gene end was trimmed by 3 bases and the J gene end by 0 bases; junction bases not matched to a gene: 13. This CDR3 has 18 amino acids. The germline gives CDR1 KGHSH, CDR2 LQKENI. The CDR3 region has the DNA TGTGCCAGCTCACCGTTCGACAGGGTGATAGGGCCTAACTATGGCTACACCTTC. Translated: CASSPFDRVIGPNYGYTF.

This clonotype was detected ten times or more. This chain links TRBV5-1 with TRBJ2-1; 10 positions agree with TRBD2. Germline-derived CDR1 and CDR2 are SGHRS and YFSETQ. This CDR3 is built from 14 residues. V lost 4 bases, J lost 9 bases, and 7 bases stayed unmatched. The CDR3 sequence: CASSHPAGGPEQFF. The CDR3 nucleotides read TGCGCCAGCAGCCACCCAGCGGGAGGGCCTGAGCAGTTCTTC.

The CDR3 DNA sequence: TGTGCCACCAGCAGAGATCGTGCTAGCGGGAGATTGAGCACAGATACGCAGTATTTT. Residues: CATSRDRASGRLSTDTQYF. V usage is TRBV15 and J usage is TRBJ2-3, with 10 bases aligning to TRBD2. Germline V gene sequence: CDR1 LNHNV, CDR2 YYDKDF (reference sequence). The CDR3 sequence is 19 residues long. The V gene end was trimmed by 0 bases and the J gene end by 0 bases; junction bases not matched to a gene: 9.

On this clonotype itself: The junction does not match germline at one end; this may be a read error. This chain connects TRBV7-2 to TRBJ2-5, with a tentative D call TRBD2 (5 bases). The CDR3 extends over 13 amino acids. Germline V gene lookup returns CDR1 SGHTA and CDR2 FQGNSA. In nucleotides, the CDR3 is TGTGCCAGCAGCTTCCTGTCCGGCAAGCCCGGGGACTTC. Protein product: CASSFLSGKPGDF.

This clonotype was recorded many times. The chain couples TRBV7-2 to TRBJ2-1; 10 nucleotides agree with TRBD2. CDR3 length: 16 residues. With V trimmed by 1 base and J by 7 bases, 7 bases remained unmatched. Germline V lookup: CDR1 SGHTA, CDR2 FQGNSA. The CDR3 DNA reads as TGTGCCAGCAGCTTAGGGAGCGGGAGGGCCGGGAATGAGCAGTTCTTC. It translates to CASSLGSGRAGNEQFF. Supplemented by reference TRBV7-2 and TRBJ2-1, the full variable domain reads GAGVSQSPSNKVTEKGKDVELRCDPISGHTALYWYRQSLGQGLEFLIYFQGNSAPDKSGLPSDRFSAERTGGSVSTLTIQRTQQEDSAVYLCASSLGSGRAGNEQFFGPGTRLTVL.

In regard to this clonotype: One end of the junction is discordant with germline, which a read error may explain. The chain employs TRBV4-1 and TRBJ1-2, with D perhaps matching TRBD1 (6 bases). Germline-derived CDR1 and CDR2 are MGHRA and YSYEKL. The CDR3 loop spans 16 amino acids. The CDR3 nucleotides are TGCACCAGCAGCCGAAGCGAGGGGGGACCTCTCTATGGCTACACCTTC. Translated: CTSSRSEGGPLYGYTF.

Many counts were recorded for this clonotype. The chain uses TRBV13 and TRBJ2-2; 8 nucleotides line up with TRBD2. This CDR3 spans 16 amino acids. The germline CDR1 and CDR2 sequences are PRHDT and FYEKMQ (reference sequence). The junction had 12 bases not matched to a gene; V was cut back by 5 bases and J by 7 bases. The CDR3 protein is CASSPDREGLVGELFF. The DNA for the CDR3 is TGTGCCAGCAGCCCAGACCGGGAGGGCCTGGTCGGGGAGCTGTTTTTT.

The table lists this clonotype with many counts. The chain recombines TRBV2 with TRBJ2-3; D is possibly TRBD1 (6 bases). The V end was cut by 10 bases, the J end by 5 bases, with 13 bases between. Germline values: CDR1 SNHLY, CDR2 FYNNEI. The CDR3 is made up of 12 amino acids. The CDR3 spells CATTGYGDTQYF. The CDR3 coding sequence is TGTGCCACCACAGGGTATGGAGATACGCAGTATTTT.

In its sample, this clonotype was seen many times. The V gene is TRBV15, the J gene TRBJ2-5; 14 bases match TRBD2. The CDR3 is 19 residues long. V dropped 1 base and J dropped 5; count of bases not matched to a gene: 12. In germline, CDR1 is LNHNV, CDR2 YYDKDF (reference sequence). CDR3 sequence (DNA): TGTGCCACCAGCAGAGGCCTTGAAGTGGGACTAGCGGGAGAGGAGACCCAGTACTTC. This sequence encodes CATSRGLEVGLAGEETQYF. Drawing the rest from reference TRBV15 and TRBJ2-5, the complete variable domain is DAMVIQNPRYQVTQFGKPVTLSCSQTLNHNVMYWYQQKSSQAPKLLFHYYDKDFNNEADTPDNFQSRRPNTSFCFLDIRSPGLGDTAMYLCATSRGLEVGLAGEETQYFGPGTRLLVL.

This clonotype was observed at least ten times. Here the CDR3 DNA reads TGTGCCAGCAAAGAACAGGGGATCAACATTCAGTACTTC. This sequence encodes CASKEQGINIQYF. V usage is TRBV2 and J usage is TRBJ2-4; 7 bases map to TRBD1. J lost 7 bases, V lost 7 bases, and 7 bases had no gene match. This CDR3 contains 13 residues. CDR1 is SNHLY and CDR2 is FYNNEI in the germline V gene. Together with reference TRBV2 and TRBJ2-4, the CDR3 gives the full variable domain: EPEVTQTPSHQVTQMGQEVILRCVPISNHLYFYWYRQILGQKVEFLVSFYNNEISEKSEIFDDQFSVERPDGSNFTLKIRSTKLEDSAMYFCASKEQGINIQYFGAGTRLSVL.